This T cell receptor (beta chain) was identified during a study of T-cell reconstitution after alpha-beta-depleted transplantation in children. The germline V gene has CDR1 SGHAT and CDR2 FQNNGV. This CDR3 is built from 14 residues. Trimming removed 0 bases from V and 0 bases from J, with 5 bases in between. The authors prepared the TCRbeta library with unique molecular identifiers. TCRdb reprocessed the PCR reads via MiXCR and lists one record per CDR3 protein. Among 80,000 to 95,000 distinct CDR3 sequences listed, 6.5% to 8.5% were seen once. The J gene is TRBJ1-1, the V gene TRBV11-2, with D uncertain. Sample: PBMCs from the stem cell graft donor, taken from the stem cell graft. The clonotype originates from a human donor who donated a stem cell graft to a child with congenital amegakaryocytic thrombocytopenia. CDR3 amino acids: CASSLDLLNTEAFF. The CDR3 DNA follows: TGTGCCAGCAGCTTAGATCTGTTGAACACTGAAGCTTTCTTT.